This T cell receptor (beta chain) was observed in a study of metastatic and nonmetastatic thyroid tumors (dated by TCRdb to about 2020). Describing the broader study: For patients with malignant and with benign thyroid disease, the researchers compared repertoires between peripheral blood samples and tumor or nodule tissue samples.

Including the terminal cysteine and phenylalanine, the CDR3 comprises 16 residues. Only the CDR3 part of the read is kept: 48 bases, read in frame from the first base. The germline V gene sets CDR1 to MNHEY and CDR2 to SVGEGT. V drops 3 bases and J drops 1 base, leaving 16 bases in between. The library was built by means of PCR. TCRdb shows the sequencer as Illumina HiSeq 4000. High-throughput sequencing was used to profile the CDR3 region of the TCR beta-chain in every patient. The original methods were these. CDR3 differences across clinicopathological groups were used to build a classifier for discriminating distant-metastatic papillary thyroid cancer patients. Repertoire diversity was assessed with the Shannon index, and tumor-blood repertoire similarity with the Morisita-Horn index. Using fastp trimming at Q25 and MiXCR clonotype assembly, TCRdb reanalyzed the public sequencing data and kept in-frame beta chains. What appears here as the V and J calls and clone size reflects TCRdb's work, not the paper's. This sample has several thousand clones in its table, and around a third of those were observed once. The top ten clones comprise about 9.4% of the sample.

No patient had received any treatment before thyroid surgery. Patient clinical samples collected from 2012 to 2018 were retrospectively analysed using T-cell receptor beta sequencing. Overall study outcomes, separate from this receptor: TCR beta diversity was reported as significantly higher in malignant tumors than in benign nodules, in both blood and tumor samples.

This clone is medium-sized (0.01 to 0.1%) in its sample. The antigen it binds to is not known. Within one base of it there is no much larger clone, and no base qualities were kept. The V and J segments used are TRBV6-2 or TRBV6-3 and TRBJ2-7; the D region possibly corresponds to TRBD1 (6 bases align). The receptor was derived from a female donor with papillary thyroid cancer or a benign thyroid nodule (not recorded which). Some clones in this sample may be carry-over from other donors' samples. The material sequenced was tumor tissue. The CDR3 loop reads CASSYTLRDTSYEQYF. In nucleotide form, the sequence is TGTGCCAGCAGTTATACTCTAAGGGACACTTCCTACGAGCAGTACTTC.